The rows below give T cell receptor beta chains drawn from one sample of a study of cytomegalovirus exposure and HLA in healthy donors. Repertoires were generated with immunoSEQ multiplex PCR, while TCRdb's copy carries only in-frame clones and drops some. This table lists some 75,000 clones. The sample comprised PBMCs. These receptors were taken from a man aged 35-49 years in good health and CMV-seronegative. Each CDR3 is given with its conserved first and last residue. The order of the fields is D gene, V gene, J gene, CDR3 protein, CDR3 DNA. D genes are given only for firm matches.

.	TRBV30	TRBJ1-4	CAWSVSGVSEKLFF	TGTGCCTGGAGTGTATCCGGGGTTAGCGAAAAACTGTTTTTT
TRBD2	TRBV18	TRBJ2-2	CASSGSASGFAGELFF	TGTGCCAGCTCAGGCTCAGCTAGCGGGTTCGCCGGGGAGCTGTTTTTT
TRBD1	TRBV19	TRBJ1-2	CATRDRVNYGYTF	TGTGCCACCCGGGACAGGGTCAACTATGGCTACACCTTC
TRBD1	TRBV18	TRBJ1-3	CASSPGTGAGNTIYF	TGTGCCAGCTCACCAGGGACAGGGGCTGGAAACACCATATATTTT
TRBD2	TRBV10-1	TRBJ2-2	CASSESKWGGTGELFF	TGCGCCAGCAGTGAGTCGAAGTGGGGGGGCACCGGGGAGCTGTTTTTT
TRBD1	TRBV11-3	TRBJ2-3	CASSFRGTGVGTDTQYF	TGTGCCAGCAGCTTCCGAGGGACAGGGGTTGGCACAGATACGCAGTATTTT
TRBD2	TRBV4-3	TRBJ2-7	CASSQAGTRRPYEQYF	TGCGCCAGCAGCCAAGCCGGGACTAGGCGTCCGTACGAGCAGTACTTC
.	TRBV5-6	TRBJ1-2	CASSLKGRGGYTF	TGTGCCAGCAGCTTGAAGGGGCGCGGTGGCTACACCTTC
.	TRBV6-1	TRBJ1-1	CASSESGLIGSFF	TGTGCCAGCAGTGAGTCCGGCCTGATCGGGAGTTTCTTT
TRBD2	TRBV5-1	TRBJ2-1	CASSRTSGLYNEQFF	TGCGCCAGCAGCAGAACTAGCGGGTTATACAATGAGCAGTTCTTC
.	TRBV11-2	TRBJ2-1	CASRFLTGRTRNEQFF	TGTGCCAGCAGATTTCTAACTGGGCGGACTCGCAATGAGCAGTTCTTC
.	TRBV6-6	TRBJ1-3	CATRGRDTIYF	TGTGCCACCCGTGGGAGGGACACCATATATTTT
.	TRBV7-2	TRBJ2-7	CASSSTGNSYEQYF	TGTGCCAGCAGCTCCACAGGGAACTCCTACGAGCAGTACTTC
.	TRBV10-2	TRBJ1-1	CASSTTGPSMNTEAFF	TGCGCCAGCAGTACGACAGGACCTTCCATGAACACTGAAGCTTTCTTT
.	TRBV2	TRBJ2-5	CASTRGWGRQETQYF	TGTGCCAGCACCCGGGGTTGGGGAAGACAAGAGACCCAGTACTTC
.	TRBV7-8	TRBJ2-1	CASSFRDTYNEQFF	TGTGCCAGCAGCTTCCGGGACACTTACAATGAGCAGTTCTTC
.	TRBV7-9	TRBJ2-7	CASSPSRQPYEQYF	TGTGCCAGCAGCCCCTCTCGACAGCCCTACGAGCAGTACTTC
TRBD1	TRBV18	TRBJ2-7	CASSHQGDPHEQYF	TGTGCCAGCTCACACCAGGGGGATCCCCACGAGCAGTACTTC
TRBD1	TRBV6-5	TRBJ2-7	CASSYSRQGAYEQYF	TGTGCCAGCAGTTACTCGCGACAGGGGGCCTACGAGCAGTACTTC
.	TRBV2	TRBJ2-2	CASLLDGNAGELFF	TGTGCCAGCCTCTTGGACGGGAACGCCGGGGAGCTGTTTTTT
TRBD1	TRBV5-1	TRBJ2-7	CASSLVAGGLYEQYF	TGCGCCAGCAGCTTGGTGGCAGGGGGCCTGTACGAGCAGTACTTC
.	TRBV6-1	TRBJ1-5	CASSESVLANQPQHF	TGTGCCAGCAGTGAAAGCGTCCTTGCGAATCAGCCCCAGCATTTT
.	TRBV9	TRBJ1-6	CASSVTEGGGSPLHF	TGTGCCAGCAGCGTAACGGAAGGCGGAGGTTCACCCCTCCACTTT
TRBD1	TRBV28	TRBJ1-5	CASSLGQGAYSNQPQHF	TGTGCCAGCAGTCTGGGACAGGGGGCTTACAGCAATCAGCCCCAGCATTTT
.	TRBV6-1	TRBJ1-4	CASSALQTTNEKLFF	TGTGCCAGCAGTGCCCTACAGACAACTAATGAAAAACTGTTTTTT
.	TRBV5-1	TRBJ2-7	CASSLDPSSYEQYF	TGCGCCAGCAGCTTGGATCCCAGCTCCTACGAGCAGTACTTC
.	TRBV4-3	TRBJ2-3	CASSQAPGPGADTQYF	TGCGCCAGCAGCCAAGCCCCCGGCCCCGGGGCAGATACGCAGTATTTT
TRBD2	TRBV6-5	TRBJ2-7	CASSYSWASGTYEQYF	TGTGCCAGCAGTTACTCGTGGGCTAGCGGTACCTACGAGCAGTACTTC
TRBD1	TRBV19	TRBJ1-5	CASSAGTGGFGQPQHF	TGTGCCAGTAGCGCCGGGACAGGGGGCTTCGGTCAGCCCCAGCATTTT
TRBD1	TRBV10-1	TRBJ2-3	CASSERTGYTDTQYF	TGCGCCAGCAGTGAGAGGACAGGGTACACAGATACGCAGTATTTT
TRBD2	TRBV11-2	TRBJ2-1	CASSSGLAYEQFF	TGTGCCAGCAGCTCGGGACTAGCGTATGAGCAGTTCTTC
.	TRBV10-3	TRBJ1-2	CAISEEGSPLYGYTF	TGTGCCATCAGTGAGGAGGGATCTCCCCTTTATGGCTACACCTTC
.	TRBV19	TRBJ1-5	CASSIMEGPQHF	TGTGCCAGTAGTATTATGGAGGGGCCCCAGCATTTT
.	TRBV7-8	TRBJ1-5	CASSGRVNQPQHF	TGTGCCAGCAGCGGCAGGGTAAATCAGCCCCAGCATTTT
.	TRBV6-7	TRBJ2-1	CASLLLNEQFF	TGTGCCAGCCTGCTGCTAAACGAGCAGTTCTTC
TRBD1	TRBV2	TRBJ2-2	CASTRDRLTGELFF	TGTGCCAGCACCCGGGACAGGCTTACCGGGGAGCTGTTTTTT
TRBD1	TRBV28	TRBJ1-1	CASLMGQGVYTEAFF	TGTGCCAGCCTTATGGGCCAGGGGGTATATACTGAAGCTTTCTTT
TRBD1	TRBV7-2	TRBJ2-2	CASSLAGQDTGELFF	TGTGCCAGCAGCTTAGCCGGACAGGACACCGGGGAGCTGTTTTTT
.	TRBV30	TRBJ2-2	CAWSRTNTGELFF	TGTGCCTGGAGCAGGACGAACACCGGGGAGCTGTTTTTT
TRBD2	TRBV5-1	TRBJ2-1	CASSWGGTSANEQFF	TGCGCCAGCAGCTGGGGGGGGACTAGCGCCAATGAGCAGTTCTTC
TRBD1	TRBV19	TRBJ2-5	CASSAPGQGIQETQYF	TGTGCCAGTAGTGCCCCGGGACAGGGGATCCAGGAGACCCAGTACTTC
TRBD2	TRBV5-4	TRBJ2-7	CASSSRTSGSYEQYF	TGTGCCAGCAGCTCGCGGACTAGTGGAAGCTACGAGCAGTACTTC
TRBD2	TRBV18	TRBJ2-2	CASSPRLAGGTGELFF	TGTGCCAGCTCACCACGGCTAGCGGGAGGCACCGGGGAGCTGTTTTTT
.	TRBV4-2	TRBJ2-2	CASSQALRSTANTGELFF	TGTGCCAGCAGCCAAGCCCTGAGGAGCACCGCGAACACCGGGGAGCTGTTTTTT